These 11 T cell receptor beta chains share one sample of origin, sequenced in a study of T cell responses to AZD1222 COVID-19 vaccine. Assay used: immunoSEQ multiplex PCR; TCRdb lists only in-frame clones, some missing. The table shows 140,000 or so clones, with less than 95% occurring only once. Here the sequenced sample was peripheral blood, taken 28 days after the second dose of the MenACWY control vaccine. These receptors were collected from an adult who received the MenACWY meningococcal vaccine as a control.

V and J are TRBV5-1 and TRBJ1-6; TRBD1 is a possible D gene (5 bases). Per germline, CDR1 SGHRS and CDR2 YFSETQ. V gave up 1 base and J gave up 15 bases, with 14 bases separating them. The CDR3 contains 13 residues. The CDR3 DNA reads TGCGCCAGCAGCTTGTCGCAGGGAAGTCGCCTCCACTTT. It encodes CASSLSQGSRLHF. Complete variable domain (other parts from reference TRBV5-1 and TRBJ1-6): KAGVTQTPRYLIKTRGQQVTLSCSPISGHRSVSWYQQTPGQGLQFLFEYFSETQRNKGNFPGRFSGRQFSNSRSEMNVSTLELGDSALYLCASSLSQGSRLHFGNGTRLTVT.

CDR3 DNA sequence: TGTGCCAGCAGCTTTACTAGTTTGGGGGAGACCCAGTACTTC. Translation gives CASSFTSLGETQYF. The chain combines TRBV7-9 with TRBJ2-5, with a weak D call TRBD2 (5 bases). The CDR3 runs 14 residues. The germline CDR1 and CDR2 sequences are SEHNR and FQNEAQ (reference sequence). Trimming cost V 3 bases and J 5 bases, with 13 bases left between them.

V gene TRBV5-1 combines with J gene TRBJ2-1; 8 bases map to TRBD2. Trimming removed 0 bases from V and 5 bases from J; junction bases left unmatched: 4. CDR1 SGHRS and CDR2 YFSETQ come from the germline V gene. The CDR3 is made up of 15 amino acids. The CDR3, as DNA: TGCGCCAGCAGCTTGGATCTAGCGGGCGACAATGAGCAGTTCTTC. Protein: CASSLDLAGDNEQFF.

This chain links TRBV28 with TRBJ1-6; the match to TRBD1 covers 7 bases. CDR3 size: 13 residues. Per the germline V gene, CDR1 is MDHEN and CDR2 is SYDVKM. V lost 7 bases, J lost 12 bases, and 9 bases stayed unmatched. CDR3 sequence (DNA): TGTGCCAGCAAGGCCCCAGGGGGTAAACCCCTCCACTTT. This encodes CASKAPGGKPLHF.

V usage is TRBV5-1 and J usage is TRBJ1-5, with 8 bases that match TRBD1. Germline CDR1 is SGHRS and CDR2 is YFSETQ. There are 13 residues in the CDR3. Germline trimming cut 2 bases from V and 5 bases from J; bases unmatched to any gene: 0. CDR3: CASSLQGDQPQHF. The CDR3 DNA reads TGCGCCAGCAGCTTACAGGGGGATCAGCCCCAGCATTTT.

V is TRBV18 and J is TRBJ2-5; D is uncertain. The length of the CDR3 is 13 residues. Trimming removed 5 bases at V and 0 bases at J, with 7 bases between. Germline CDR1 reads KGHSH; CDR2 reads LQKENI. The CDR3 region is CASSARDQETQYF. The DNA of the CDR3 is TGTGCCAGCTCAGCCAGAGACCAAGAGACCCAGTACTTC.

This clone was seen once. The rearrangement joins TRBV2 to TRBJ1-3, with D uncertain. Per germline, CDR1 SNHLY and CDR2 FYNNEI. CDR3 length: 12 amino acids. Trimming stripped 4 bases from V and 8 bases from J, with 9 bases between. CDR3 nucleotides: TGTGCCAGCAGTGTATCCGCCTACACCATATATTTT. This gives the protein CASSVSAYTIYF.

This sequence joins TRBV7-8 and TRBJ2-5, with TRBD2 matching 14 bases. The V and J ends lost 6 bases and 4 bases, in that order; junction bases with no gene match: 7. This CDR3 contains 16 residues. Germline loops: CDR1 SGHVS, CDR2 FQNEAQ. The CDR3, as DNA: TGTGCCAGCAGTAGGACTAGCGGGGGGCAGGCAGAGACCCAGTACTTC. Amino acid sequence: CASSRTSGGQAETQYF.

The V call is TRBV10-3, the J call TRBJ2-1, with 9 positions matching TRBD2. The CDR3 is 12 residues long. V lost 8 bases and J lost 10; bases outside the gene matches: 6. Germline loops: CDR1 ENHRY, CDR2 SYGVKD. The CDR3 protein is CAIRDAGGEQFF. CDR3 DNA sequence: TGTGCCATCCGGGATGCGGGAGGGGAGCAGTTCTTC.

The chain combines TRBV29-1 with TRBJ2-3, with TRBD2 identical over 14 bases. The J segment lost 2 bases and the V segment lost 4 bases, leaving 14 bases of the junction unmatched. The CDR3 is 19 amino acids. Germline-derived CDR1 and CDR2 are SQVTM and ANQGSEA. Here the CDR3 DNA reads TGCAGCGTTGTGAGGGACTTAGGGACTAGCGGGGGTTTCACAGATACGCAGTATTTT. Translating it yields CSVVRDLGTSGGFTDTQYF.

This chain links TRBV5-1 with TRBJ1-4, with a weak D call TRBD1 (5 bases). Germline CDR1 SGHRS, CDR2 YFSETQ. Deletions cut 1 base from V and 1 base from J, with 11 bases between. This CDR3 is 16 amino acids long. The CDR3 reads CASSLLGRGTNEKLFF. DNA of the CDR3: TGCGCCAGCAGCTTGTTGGGGAGGGGAACTAATGAAAAACTGTTTTTT.